Presented here are 20 T cell receptor beta chains from one specimen sequenced in a study of identifying expanded T cells in peripheral blood (dated by TCRdb to between 2019 and 2020). Library creation used the immunoSEQ multiplex PCR assay. TCRdb mirrors the immuneACCESS table, restricted to in-frame sequences. Some clones are absent from its copies; in checked studies, under half trace to an unresolved V gene, and the reason for the others is unknown. This sample comprises about 78,000 clones, approximately 84% of them detected only once. The ten largest account for more than 15% of the sample. The sample comprised blood. These receptors originate from a person between 18 and 70 years old in good health.

This rearrangement joins TRBV7-2 to TRBJ2-1; TRBD2 matches 7 bases. CDR3 size: 14 residues. CDR1 and CDR2 from the germline V gene are SGHTA and FQGNSA. The ends lost 7 bases at V and 9 bases at J; junction bases unmatched: 12. Here the CDR3 DNA reads TGTGCCAGCATTCTTGGGAGGGCCCGGAGTGAGCAGTTCTTC. Translating gives CASILGRARSEQFF.

The chain joins TRBV5-1 to TRBJ2-7; 10 nucleotides match TRBD1. The CDR3 length is 15 residues. V dropped 3 bases and J dropped 4; count of bases not matched to a gene: 7. Germline values: CDR1 SGHRS, CDR2 YFSETQ. The CDR3 region is CASSSTGTGVYEQYF. The CDR3 DNA follows: TGCGCCAGCAGCTCCACCGGGACAGGGGTGTACGAGCAGTACTTC. Combining the CDR3 with reference TRBV5-1 and TRBJ2-7 gives the whole variable domain KAGVTQTPRYLIKTRGQQVTLSCSPISGHRSVSWYQQTPGQGLQFLFEYFSETQRNKGNFPGRFSGRQFSNSRSEMNVSTLELGDSALYLCASSSTGTGVYEQYFGPGTRLTVT.

The J gene is TRBJ1-2, the V gene TRBV6-5, with D possibly matching TRBD1 (5 bases). The CDR3 covers 13 residues. The germline gives CDR1 MNHEY, CDR2 SVGAGI. V was cut by 8 bases and J by 6 bases, with 16 bases left in between. The CDR3 region is CASGTQGANGYTF. As DNA, the CDR3 is TGTGCCAGCGGGACCCAAGGGGCGAATGGCTACACCTTC.

The chain employs TRBV5-4 and TRBJ2-3; D call uncertain. The length of the CDR3 is 16 residues. V lost 4 bases and J 0 bases, leaving 15 bases between the germline ends. Germline V CDR1 and CDR2: SGHNT, YYREEE (reference sequence). Here the CDR3 DNA reads TGTGCCAGCAGCCCCCCGGGCAGATATAGCACAGATACGCAGTATTTT. It encodes CASSPPGRYSTDTQYF. Looking up the rest from reference TRBV5-4 and TRBJ2-3 gives the full variable domain: ETGVTQSPTHLIKTRGQQVTLRCSSQSGHNTVSWYQQALGQGPQFIFQYYREEENGRGNFPPRFSGLQFPNYSSELNVNALELDDSALYLCASSPPGRYSTDTQYFGPGTRLTVL.

The CDR3 coding sequence is TGTGCCAGTTCCCCCGAGGTAGCGGCCTACAATGAGCAGTTCTTC. Encoded protein: CASSPEVAAYNEQFF. The chain joins TRBV7-2 to TRBJ2-1; D may be TRBD2 (6 bases). The V gene lost 9 bases and the J gene lost 2 bases, with 17 bases spanning the gap. The CDR3 covers 15 residues. Germline V gene sequence: CDR1 SGHTA, CDR2 FQGNSA.

The V call is TRBV5-6, the J call TRBJ1-1; the D gene is possibly TRBD1 (5 bases). Germline CDR1 SGHDT, CDR2 YYEEEE. The length of the CDR3 is 15 residues. Trimming pared 3 bases from V and 0 bases from J, leaving 12 bases between. The CDR3 region is CASSSGTGVNTEAFF. The CDR3 DNA reads TGTGCCAGCAGCTCTGGGACGGGGGTGAACACTGAAGCTTTCTTT.

The CDR3 region has the DNA TGCGCCAGCAGCCCAGCACAGGGGCTGTACTATGGCTACACCTTC. Translated, it gives CASSPAQGLYYGYTF. J is TRBJ1-2 and V is TRBV5-1; TRBD1 agrees at 7 bases. CDR3 length: 15 amino acids. Looked up from germline, CDR1 is SGHRS and CDR2 is YFSETQ. V was clipped by 4 bases and J by 3 bases; unmatched bases: 9. Complete variable domain (other parts from reference TRBV5-1 and TRBJ1-2): KAGVTQTPRYLIKTRGQQVTLSCSPISGHRSVSWYQQTPGQGLQFLFEYFSETQRNKGNFPGRFSGRQFSNSRSEMNVSTLELGDSALYLCASSPAQGLYYGYTFGSGTRLTVV.

This chain uses TRBV30 with TRBJ2-5; D gene unclear. CDR1 is GTSNPN, CDR2 SVGIG, per germline (reference sequence). Trimming stripped 1 base from V and 2 bases from J, with 8 bases between. This CDR3 is built from 13 residues. The CDR3 bases are TGTGCCTGGAGTGACAGAGTTCAAGAGACCCAGTACTTC. Translated, it gives CAWSDRVQETQYF.

This clone was detected only once. The CDR3 protein is CASSGGAGPGNTIYF. The CDR3 nucleotides read TGTGCCAGCAGTGGGGGCGCGGGGCCCGGAAACACCATATATTTT. The chain employs TRBV28 and TRBJ1-3, with D tentatively TRBD1 (6 bases). V dropped 5 bases and J dropped 4 bases, with 15 bases sitting between them. This CDR3 has 15 residues. Germline V CDR1 and CDR2: MDHEN, SYDVKM.

The V and J genes are TRBV27 and TRBJ2-3; a weak D match, TRBD2 (5 bases). The V end was cut by 3 bases, the J end by 3 bases, with 19 bases between. Germline values: CDR1 MNHEY, CDR2 SMNVEV (reference sequence). This CDR3 is built from 17 residues. The CDR3 loop reads CASSFLVSAGVTDTQYF. Written as DNA, the CDR3 is TGTGCCAGCAGTTTTTTGGTTTCGGCGGGTGTTACAGATACGCAGTATTTT.

V gene TRBV11-3 combines with J gene TRBJ2-1, with 7 bases fitting TRBD1. This CDR3 comprises 17 residues. CDR1 is SGHNT, CDR2 YENEEA, per germline. DNA for the CDR3: TGTGCTCTCGGAAGACACGCCAGGGGGAGTGAAGGCAATGAGCAGTTCTTC. This encodes CALGRHARGSEGNEQFF. Full variable domain (outside the CDR3, taken from reference TRBV11-3 and TRBJ2-1): EAGVVQSPRYKIIEKKQPVAFWCNPISGHNTLYWYLQNLGQGPELLIRYENEEAVDDSQLPKDRFSAERLKGVDSTLKIQPAELGDSAVYLCALGRHARGSEGNEQFFGPGTRLTVL.

The chain combines TRBV7-2 with TRBJ2-4, with a tentative D call TRBD1 (6 bases). Trimming removed 4 bases from V and 5 bases from J, with 15 bases in between. The germline V gene has CDR1 SGHTA and CDR2 FQGNSA. The CDR3 is 15 amino acids. CDR3 DNA: TGTGCCAGCAGCTCATCCCCGGGACAACAAAACATTCAGTACTTC. Translation gives CASSSSPGQQNIQYF.

The chain couples TRBV28 to TRBJ1-2; 11 bases fit TRBD1. CDR1 and CDR2 from the germline V gene are MDHEN and SYDVKM. The CDR3 has 17 amino acids. V was clipped by 7 bases and J by 7 bases; unmatched bases: 17. The CDR3 region has the DNA TGTGCCAGCAACTCTGCCGCATCCGGGACAGGGGGAGTTGGCTACACCTTC. This sequence encodes CASNSAASGTGGVGYTF.

The chain combines TRBV13 with TRBJ2-7; 7 nucleotides align to TRBD2. The germline gives CDR1 PRHDT, CDR2 FYEKMQ (reference sequence). Unmatched junction bases numbered 9, after V lost 4 bases and J lost 3 bases. The CDR3 totals 15 residues. CDR3 nucleotide sequence: TGTGCCAGCAGCTCGACGACGGGGGGTATCTACGAGCAGTACTTC. Protein product: CASSSTTGGIYEQYF.

Of note for this clone: Compared with germline, one end of the junction differs, possibly owing to a read error. The rearrangement uses TRBV7-2 and TRBJ2-1, with TRBD2 matching over 10 bases. CDR1 is SGHTA and CDR2 is FQGNSA in the germline V gene. The CDR3 has 18 amino acids. The DNA of the CDR3 is TGTGCCAGCAGCCTAGCCCTAGCGGGAGTGTCATCCTACAATGAGCAGTTCTTC. Its protein is CASSLALAGVSSYNEQFF.

This clone was detected a few times. The J gene is TRBJ2-5, the V gene TRBV18; 8 bases fit TRBD1. CDR1 is KGHSH, CDR2 LQKENI, per germline. CDR3 length: 15 residues. Germline trimming cut 4 bases from V and 2 bases from J; bases unmatched to any gene: 6. CDR3 sequence (DNA): TGTGCCAGCTCACAAAACAGGGGGTCACAAGAGACCCAGTACTTC. It encodes CASSQNRGSQETQYF.

V usage is TRBV28 and J usage is TRBJ2-1, with 10 bases matching TRBD2. V was clipped by 3 bases and J by 5 bases; unmatched bases: 7. The CDR3 sequence is 16 residues long. CDR1 and CDR2 (germline): MDHEN, SYDVKM. CDR3 residues: CASSLSTLAGDNEQFF. The CDR3 DNA sequence: TGTGCCAGCAGTTTGAGTACCCTAGCGGGAGACAATGAGCAGTTCTTC.

This rearrangement joins TRBV5-1 to TRBJ1-4, with D tentatively TRBD1 (6 bases). The germline V gene encodes CDR1 SGHRS and CDR2 YFSETQ. The V end lost 4 bases, the J end lost 7 bases, and 14 bases lay between the germline ends. The CDR3 sequence is 14 residues long. CDR3 in DNA: TGCGCCAGCAGCGGCGGGACACTAGGTGAAAAACTGTTTTTT. Encoded protein: CASSGGTLGEKLFF.

This clone was seen only once. V gene TRBV27 combines with J gene TRBJ2-7; no reliable D call. The CDR3 is made up of 13 amino acids. V lost 3 bases and J lost 2, with 8 bases in between. From germline, CDR1 is MNHEY and CDR2 SMNVEV (reference sequence). The CDR3 protein is CASSLERAYEQYF. The CDR3 nucleotides are TGTGCCAGCAGTTTGGAAAGAGCCTACGAGCAGTACTTC.

The rearrangement joins TRBV7-3 to TRBJ2-5; D unresolved. The V and J ends lost 8 bases and 5 bases respectively, with 9 bases between them. The CDR3 spans 11 residues. Looked up from germline, CDR1 is SGHTA and CDR2 is FQGTGA. In DNA form, the CDR3 reads TGTGCCAGCCGTCAGAGGGAGACCCAGTACTTC. Amino acids: CASRQRETQYF.